These 11 T cell receptor beta chains originate from one sample sequenced in a study of T cells in Graves' hyperthyroidism and ophthalmopathy. TCR beta CDR3 sequences were amplified from RNA transcripts. Researchers ran a first-round RT-PCR on the TCR CDR3 using the HTBI primer set. TCRdb passed the multiplex PCR reads through MiXCR, listing each CDR3 protein once. The profile shows fewer than 800,000 distinct CDR3 sequences, about a sixth of them singletons. What was sequenced was blood. Source of these receptors: a man younger than 30 with Graves' hyperthyroidism.

Only a few counts were recorded for this clonotype. This chain links TRBV19 with TRBJ2-3, with TRBD1 identical over 9 bases. Germline CDR1 and CDR2: LNHDA and SQIVND (reference sequence). This CDR3 has 16 residues. J was trimmed by 0 bases and V by 5 bases; bases with no gene match: 6. The CDR3: CASSAGGTGSTDTQYF. As DNA, the CDR3 is TGTGCCAGTAGTGCCGGAGGGACAGGGAGCACAGATACGCAGTATTTT.

The chain joins TRBV5-1 to TRBJ2-5; D unclear. The CDR3 is made up of 12 amino acids. The V end lost 6 bases, the J end lost 0 bases, and 6 bases lay between the germline ends. Germline V gene data show CDR1 as SGHRS and CDR2 as YFSETQ. The CDR3 DNA follows: TGCGCCAGCAAAGTAGACCAAGAGACCCAGTACTTC. This codes for CASKVDQETQYF. Supplemented by reference TRBV5-1 and TRBJ2-5, the full variable domain reads KAGVTQTPRYLIKTRGQQVTLSCSPISGHRSVSWYQQTPGQGLQFLFEYFSETQRNKGNFPGRFSGRQFSNSRSEMNVSTLELGDSALYLCASKVDQETQYFGPGTRLLVL.

In this sample, this clonotype turned up many times. This chain uses TRBV24-1 with TRBJ2-3, with 10 bases aligning to TRBD2. Germline V CDR1 and CDR2: KGHDR, SFDVKD. The trim removed 3 bases at V and 3 bases at J, leaving 8 bases unmatched. CDR3 length equals 17 residues. The CDR3 reads CATSDIASGSYTDTQYF. The CDR3 DNA follows: TGTGCCACCAGTGATATAGCTAGCGGGAGTTATACAGATACGCAGTATTTT.

The table lists this clonotype with many counts. This chain's CDR3 is CASSFPQQGAIGYEQYF. The CDR3 coding sequence is TGTGCCAGCAGTTTTCCTCAACAGGGGGCGATCGGGTACGAGCAGTACTTC. V gene TRBV28 combines with J gene TRBJ2-7, with 9 bases aligning to TRBD1. The ends lost 3 bases at V and 4 bases at J; junction bases unmatched: 13. Germline values: CDR1 MDHEN, CDR2 SYDVKM. The CDR3 loop spans 17 amino acids.

This clonotype was counted only a few times. The rearrangement links TRBV28 to TRBJ2-4; D not resolved. With 5 bases removed from V and 0 bases from J, the gap between germline ends came to 8 bases. Germline values: CDR1 MDHEN, CDR2 SYDVKM. The CDR3 has 14 residues. The CDR3 sequence is CASSRNLAKNIQYF. The DNA for the CDR3 is TGTGCCAGCAGTAGAAACCTAGCCAAAAACATTCAGTACTTC.

This sequence joins TRBV20-1 and TRBJ2-5; D is undetermined. The CDR3 length is 12 residues. Germline V gene sequence: CDR1 DFQATT, CDR2 SNEGSKA (reference sequence). The V end was cut by 6 bases, the J end by 1 base, with 9 bases between. CDR3 amino acids: CSAGIGQETQYF. Here the CDR3 DNA reads TGCAGTGCGGGGATCGGCCAAGAGACCCAGTACTTC.

The table lists this clonotype with many counts. The rearrangement uses TRBV12-3 or TRBV12-4 and TRBJ2-7, with D hard to call. The germline V and J ends were trimmed by 5 bases and 2 bases, with 13 bases remaining between them. The CDR3 runs 14 residues. CDR3 nucleotide sequence: TGTGCCAGCAGTCCCCGGACCAGAACCTACGAGCAGTACTTC. This gives the protein CASSPRTRTYEQYF.

This chain uses TRBV27 with TRBJ1-1; TRBD1 matches 7 bases. Looked up from germline, CDR1 is MNHEY and CDR2 is SMNVEV (reference sequence). Trimming cost V 6 bases and J 0 bases; bases outside gene matches: 13. This CDR3 has 17 residues. The CDR3 bases are TGTGCCAGCAGACCGTCCGTGTCGACAGGGTTGAACACTGAAGCTTTCTTT. It codes for CASRPSVSTGLNTEAFF.

The chain joins TRBV18 to TRBJ2-1; D is perhaps TRBD2 (6 bases). V shed 2 bases and J shed 3 bases, with 8 bases lying between them. CDR3 length: 14 amino acids. Germline CDR1 and CDR2: KGHSH and LQKENI. This chain's CDR3 is CASSPWRDYNEQFF. As DNA, the CDR3 is TGTGCCAGCTCACCATGGAGGGACTACAATGAGCAGTTCTTC. Combining the CDR3 with reference TRBV18 and TRBJ2-1 gives the whole variable domain NAGVMQNPRHLVRRRGQEARLRCSPMKGHSHVYWYRQLPEEGLKFMVYLQKENIIDESGMPKERFSAEFPKEGPSILRIQQVVRGDSAAYFCASSPWRDYNEQFFGPGTRLTVL.

As to this clonotype: At one boundary the junction diverges from the germline segment, which might be a read error. This rearrangement joins TRBV28 to TRBJ2-4, with D perhaps matching TRBD1 or TRBD2 (7 bases each). Germline assignment: CDR1 MDHEN and CDR2 SYDVKM. The CDR3 contains 15 residues. The CDR3 sequence is CASSSRGGAKNIQHF. Here the CDR3 DNA reads TGTGCCAGCAGTTCCAGGGGGGGGGCCAAAAACATTCAGCACTTC.

In this sample, this clonotype turned up many times. V and J are TRBV7-2 and TRBJ1-2; TRBD1 aligns across 9 bases. CDR1 SGHTA and CDR2 FQGNSA come from the germline V gene. The CDR3 is 14 residues long. J lost 3 bases, V lost 3 bases, and 2 bases had no gene match. The CDR3 nucleotides read TGTGCCAGCAGCTTCACAGGGGGCTACTATGGCTACACCTTC. This encodes CASSFTGGYYGYTF. Combining the CDR3 with reference TRBV7-2 and TRBJ1-2 gives the whole variable domain GAGVSQSPSNKVTEKGKDVELRCDPISGHTALYWYRQSLGQGLEFLIYFQGNSAPDKSGLPSDRFSAERTGGSVSTLTIQRTQQEDSAVYLCASSFTGGYYGYTFGSGTRLTVV.